Shown below are 5 T cell receptor beta chains from a single sample sequenced in a study of cytomegalovirus exposure and HLA in healthy donors. The PCR was carried out with 60 Vbeta primers and 13 Jbeta primers. The protocol was immunoSEQ multiplex PCR, while the TCRdb copy is restricted to in-frame clones and leaves out a portion. This table has around 180,000 clones, under 85% appearing once. Sequencing was performed on PBMCs. The receptors shown here come from a man aged 18 to 35 in good health and CMV-seronegative.

This chain connects TRBV2 to TRBJ1-1; D uncertain. The CDR3 spans 10 residues. Trimming pared 7 bases from V and 8 bases from J, leaving 8 bases between. Germline CDR1 is SNHLY and CDR2 is FYNNEI. The CDR3 bases are TGTGCCAGCACCGGGAGCGAAGCTTTCTTT. It translates to CASTGSEAFF.

The chain couples TRBV19 to TRBJ1-5, with TRBD1 identical over 10 bases. The CDR3 loop spans 16 amino acids. With V trimmed by 6 bases and J by 2 bases, 7 bases remained unmatched. Germline CDR1 LNHDA, CDR2 SQIVND (reference sequence). CDR3 nucleotides: TGTGCCAGTAGCCTTTGGGACAGGGGCGGCAATCAGCCCCAGCATTTT. Translated, it gives CASSLWDRGGNQPQHF.

The chain has TRBV6-5 and TRBJ2-7; the D gene is possibly TRBD1 (5 bases). CDR1 is MNHEY and CDR2 is SVGAGI in the germline V gene. The CDR3 is made up of 14 amino acids. V gave up 3 bases and J gave up 3 bases, with 12 bases separating them. CDR3 loop: CASSYGAAHYEQYF. The CDR3 nucleotides read TGTGCCAGCAGTTATGGGGCAGCCCACTACGAGCAGTACTTC.

The rearrangement uses TRBV5-6 and TRBJ2-3; D not certain. Germline CDR1 reads SGHDT; CDR2 reads YYEEEE. Trimming took 2 bases from V and 2 from J, leaving 9 bases between them. The CDR3 has 14 residues. The CDR3 spells CASSFFVSTDTQYF. The CDR3 DNA follows: TGTGCCAGCAGCTTCTTTGTTTCCACAGATACGCAGTATTTT.

The chain recombines TRBV5-1 with TRBJ2-2; 10 bases align to TRBD2. V was clipped by 4 bases and J by 6 bases; unmatched bases: 9. Germline assignment: CDR1 SGHRS and CDR2 YFSETQ. The CDR3 runs 16 residues. The CDR3 region is CASSIERGGSPGELFF. CDR3 nucleotide sequence: TGCGCCAGCAGCATAGAGCGGGGGGGTTCCCCCGGGGAGCTGTTTTTT.